This T cell receptor beta chain was sequenced during a study of cytomegalovirus exposure and HLA in healthy donors. The CDR3 totals 17 residues. Germline-derived CDR1 and CDR2 are SEHNR and FQNEAQ (reference sequence). Study-wide points: A few CMV-associated chains proved CMV antigen-specific in vitro.

60 Vbeta and 13 Jbeta primers were used in PCR. Original handling: Roughly 80 million unique TCR beta chains, 9 million to 11 million shared, were counted in a later analysis. Here immunoSEQ multiplex PCR was the method, and the copy in TCRdb shows in-frame clones only, minus some. The V and J calls and the clone size are those of that table, but D and trimming were determined from the DNA. The repertoire consists of some 93,000 clones, with roughly four fifths occurring once and the leading ten covering about 4%. With respect to this clone: The antigen remains undetermined. Mismatch with germline at one junction end may stem from a read error.

The specimen sequenced was PBMCs. The source is a man in his forties or fifties in good health and CMV-seronegative. V gene TRBV7-9 combines with J gene TRBJ2-7; TRBD2 matches at 12 bases. The CDR3 loop reads CASSDLRLAGARYGQYF. The CDR3 DNA reads TGTGCCAGCAGCGACCTCCGACTAGCGGGAGCCCGGTACGGGCAGTACTTC.